A single sample gave rise to the 20 T cell receptor beta chains below, sequenced in a study of vaccination and CD4 T cells after COVID-19 (dated by TCRdb to between 2020 and 2023). According to the study, the label for this sample's treatment or condition signals: approximately 9-day PBMC culture with coronavirus spike peptide pools or control peptides (ViraFEST assay). The method behind the library was PCR. TCRdb records Illumina iSeq 100 as the sequencer. DNA from cultured CD4+ T cells underwent TCR sequencing with the Oncomine TCR Beta short-read assay at the Johns Hopkins FTIC core. The public reads were quality trimmed at Q25 with fastp and then assembled into clones with MiXCR by TCRdb, keeping productive beta chains. Each record represents a unique CDR3 protein, reported with the most common genes and DNA among its rows. This sample gives about 19,000 distinct CDR3 sequences in total; approximately 31% of them show up just once. The ten largest clones add up to 14% to 15% of the sample.

Antigens of these TCRs are unknown. Sample: cultured CD4+ T cells from blood. These receptors originate from a human donor with COVID-19.

This chain's CDR3 is CASSPSVRGPQHF. For the CDR3, the DNA is TGTGCCAGCAGCCCCTCTGTTAGGGGGCCCCAGCATTTT. V and J are TRBV7-2 and TRBJ1-5, with D possibly being TRBD1 (5 bases). With 5 bases removed from V and 9 bases from J, the gap between germline ends came to 14 bases. This CDR3 region has 13 residues. The germline V gene encodes CDR1 SGHTA and CDR2 FQGNSA.

This clonotype occurred a few times. The rearrangement joins TRBV4-1 to TRBJ2-7; D remains unclear. The germline V gene encodes CDR1 MGHRA and CDR2 YSYEKL. This CDR3 contains 13 residues. The ends were cut back, 3 bases at V and 2 bases at J, with 8 bases in the middle. The CDR3 region has the DNA TGCGCCAGCAGCCAGGCTCAGACCTACGAGCAGTACTTC. It translates to CASSQAQTYEQYF.

CDR3: CASSLVSGTSGSYEQYF. CDR3 nucleotide sequence: TGTGCCAGCAGCTTAGTCTCAGGAACTAGCGGGTCCTACGAGCAGTACTTC. The V gene is TRBV7-2, the J gene TRBJ2-7, with 9 bases that match TRBD2. The germline V gene has CDR1 SGHTA and CDR2 FQGNSA. With 1 base clipped from V and 1 base from J, the junction kept 8 bases outside the gene matches. The CDR3 totals 17 residues.

CDR3: CATSALGGAPYNEQFF. CDR3 nucleotides: TGTGCCACCAGTGCCCTGGGGGGGGCCCCCTACAATGAGCAGTTCTTC. V usage is TRBV24-1 and J usage is TRBJ2-1, with TRBD2 as a possible D gene (7 bases). Germline CDR1 and CDR2: KGHDR and SFDVKD. The CDR3 consists of 16 residues. The V end lost 5 bases, the J end lost 2 bases, and 15 bases lay between the germline ends.

A few counts support this clonotype. This chain joins TRBV20-1 and TRBJ2-5; D perhaps matches TRBD2 (6 bases). Trimming cost V 3 bases and J 5 bases, with 13 bases left between them. Germline V lookup: CDR1 DFQATT, CDR2 SNEGSKA (reference sequence). The CDR3 sequence is 13 residues long. CDR3 protein: CSASGGYGETQYF. The CDR3 nucleotides are TGCAGTGCTAGTGGGGGGTATGGGGAGACCCAGTACTTC.

The V call is TRBV6-1, the J call TRBJ1-5; D perhaps matches TRBD1 (5 bases). This CDR3 is built from 15 residues. V was pared by 7 bases and J by 4 bases, with 17 bases between. Germline lookup yields CDR1 MNHNS and CDR2 SASEGT. CDR3 protein: CASTEAQGPNQPQHF. In nucleotides, the CDR3 is TGTGCCAGCACTGAGGCCCAGGGCCCTAATCAGCCCCAGCATTTT.

This clonotype showed up just a few times. This chain joins TRBV11-3 and TRBJ2-3; 7 bases map to TRBD1. There are 13 residues in the CDR3. The ends lost 7 bases at V and 3 bases at J; junction bases unmatched: 4. Germline CDR1 is SGHNT and CDR2 is YENEEA. This CDR3 is CASNDRATDTQYF. In nucleotides, the CDR3 is TGTGCCAGCAACGACAGGGCTACAGATACGCAGTATTTT.

The chain joins TRBV6-9 to TRBJ2-1, with D possibly matching TRBD1 (7 bases). CDR1 MNHGY and CDR2 SVAAGI come from the germline V gene. V dropped 6 bases and J dropped 7 bases, with 31 bases sitting between them. This CDR3 spans 19 amino acids. The chain's CDR3 is CASRRVRDRLDPEGNEQFF. Here the CDR3 DNA reads TGTGCCAGCAGAAGAGTCCGGGACAGACTCGATCCGGAGGGAAATGAGCAGTTCTTC.

The chain uses TRBV12-3 or TRBV12-4 and TRBJ1-1; unclear D gene. This CDR3 is 12 amino acids long. Trimming removed 7 bases at V and 10 bases at J, with 16 bases between. The DNA of the CDR3 is TGTGCCAGCAACGAGGGAGTTGTTGGAGCTTTCTTT. Amino acids: CASNEGVVGAFF.

The chain uses TRBV6-2 or TRBV6-3 and TRBJ2-1; TRBD1 matches 7 bases. Germline trimming cut 4 bases from V and 4 bases from J; bases unmatched to any gene: 7. Germline V gene lookup returns CDR1 MNHEY and CDR2 SVGEGT. The CDR3 loop spans 15 amino acids. CDR3 sequence reads: CASSSGQAQYNEQFF. The CDR3 region has the DNA TGTGCCAGCAGTTCTGGACAGGCCCAATACAATGAGCAGTTCTTC.

The chain links TRBV19 to TRBJ2-2; D not certain. Germline lookup yields CDR1 LNHDA and CDR2 SQIVND (reference sequence). Trimming pared 0 bases from V and 7 bases from J, leaving 12 bases between. This CDR3 comprises 15 residues. The CDR3 sequence is CASSIEVGRFGELFF. CDR3 coding DNA: TGTGCCAGTAGTATAGAGGTCGGCAGATTCGGGGAGCTGTTTTTT.

This clonotype came up a few times. The chain combines TRBV7-8 with TRBJ1-5, with a weak D call TRBD1 (5 bases). Germline CDR1 SGHVS, CDR2 FQNEAQ. Trimming removed 0 bases from V and 7 bases from J, with 10 bases in between. The CDR3 sequence is 14 residues long. The CDR3 sequence is CASSLADTLQPQHF. The DNA of the CDR3 is TGTGCCAGCAGCTTAGCGGACACCCTACAGCCCCAGCATTTT.

The V gene is TRBV5-1, the J gene TRBJ2-3; D gene unclear. V lost 0 bases to trimming and J lost 11 bases, with 10 bases between them. Germline V gives CDR1 SGHRS, CDR2 YFSETQ. This CDR3 is 12 amino acids long. CDR3 sequence (DNA): TGCGCCAGCAGCTTGGACGCTAGTCGGCAGTATTTT. Translated, it gives CASSLDASRQYF.

The rearrangement links TRBV20-1 to TRBJ1-5, with TRBD1 matching over 9 bases. Germline CDR1 is DFQATT and CDR2 is SNEGSKA (reference sequence). The CDR3 consists of 18 residues. With V trimmed by 6 bases and J by 0 bases, 15 bases remained unmatched. This CDR3 reads CSAHPFRTGAGSNQPQHF. CDR3 coding DNA: TGCAGTGCCCACCCTTTTAGGACAGGGGCGGGTAGCAATCAGCCCCAGCATTTT.

Notes on this clonotype: Mismatch with germline at one junction end may stem from a read error. This rearrangement joins TRBV4-1 to TRBJ2-3; TRBD2 agrees at 9 bases. The germline V gene has CDR1 MGHRA and CDR2 YSYEKL. There are 15 residues in the CDR3. This chain's CDR3 is CANSQGLAGTDTQYF. The CDR3 nucleotides are TGCGCCAACAGCCAAGGTCTAGCGGGGACAGATACGCAGTATTTT.

A few counts support this clonotype. V usage is TRBV4-1 and J usage is TRBJ1-2; 9 bases are shared with TRBD1. The V gene's germline CDR1 is MGHRA and CDR2 YSYEKL. The CDR3 covers 17 residues. Losses at the gene ends were 2 bases for V and 3 bases for J; bases not matched to a gene: 10. DNA of the CDR3: TGCGCCAGCAGCCAAACCGGGACAGGGAGTTCTCACTATGGCTACACCTTC. Translated: CASSQTGTGSSHYGYTF.

This clonotype was recorded once. The chain couples TRBV11-2 to TRBJ1-2, with D possibly TRBD1 on 6 matching bases. CDR1 is SGHAT, CDR2 FQNNGV, per germline. V lost 0 bases, J lost 8 bases, and 13 bases lay in between. CDR3 length: 14 amino acids. This CDR3 reads CASSLDLGARGYTF. The CDR3 DNA follows: TGTGCCAGCAGCTTAGATTTGGGGGCGAGGGGCTACACCTTC.

The chain has TRBV20-1 and TRBJ2-1; possible D gene TRBD2, 7 bases. The V end was cut by 3 bases, the J end by 0 bases, with 12 bases between. This CDR3 has 15 residues. Germline V gene sequence: CDR1 DFQATT, CDR2 SNEGSKA (reference sequence). The chain's CDR3 is CSASAGASSYNEQFF. The CDR3 bases are TGCAGTGCTAGTGCGGGGGCCAGCTCCTACAATGAGCAGTTCTTC.

The CDR3 DNA reads TGTGCCAGCAGTGAAACAACCGTCAACACAGATACGCAGTATTTT. This translates into CASSETTVNTDTQYF. V usage is TRBV6-1 and J usage is TRBJ2-3; D is undetermined. V dropped 2 bases and J dropped 2 bases, with 11 bases sitting between them. In germline, CDR1 is MNHNS, CDR2 SASEGT. There are 15 residues in the CDR3.

The gene calls are TRBV6-5 and TRBJ2-7; D call uncertain. V shed 4 bases and J shed 7 bases, with 20 bases lying between them. CDR3 size: 15 residues. CDR1 and CDR2 from the germline V gene are MNHEY and SVGAGI. The CDR3 DNA reads TGTGCCAGCAGTTCAACCAATGCCGTCCAGAATGAGCAGTACTTC. It encodes CASSSTNAVQNEQYF.